This TCR beta chain was obtained from a study of T-cell reconstitution after alpha-beta-depleted transplantation in children. Study outcomes and limitations: One year after transplant, T-cell counts and diversity came mostly from newly produced T cells. The origin of high day-60 TCRbeta diversity in some patients lay in surviving recipient T cells and thymic progenitors. Reportedly, roughly two months post-transplant, alpha-beta T cells arose from several hundred expanded graft clones.

This clonotype was observed at least ten times. Its antigen is undetermined. The germline gene is not matched at one end of the junction; a read error may be the cause. From germline, CDR1 is MNHEY and CDR2 SVGEGT. CDR3 length: 15 amino acids. Using unique molecular identifiers, the investigators prepared the TCRbeta library. MiXCR, run by TCRdb on the PCR reads, gives a single entry per CDR3 protein. The table records 500,000 to 650,000 distinct CDR3 sequences, over 10% of them present only once. This chain links TRBV6-2 or TRBV6-3 with TRBJ2-1, with D possibly called TRBD1 or TRBD2 (5 bases each). The receptor comes from a male patient younger than 18 who had a stem cell transplant for acute myeloid leukemia, so the T cells may come from the graft donor. Sequences were derived from PBMCs, mostly from graft donor cells, sampled 360 days after TCRalphabeta/CD19-depleted stem cell transplant. DNA of the CDR3: TGTGCCAGCAGTTTGGACGGGACCTCCGACAATGAGCAGTTCTTC. Its translation is CASSLDGTSDNEQFF.